These 8 T cell receptor beta chains originate from one sample sequenced in a study of graft-versus-host responses after intestinal transplantation. Their recognized antigens are unknown. The protocol was immunoSEQ multiplex PCR, while the TCRdb copy is restricted to in-frame clones and leaves out a portion. This table has fewer than 90,000 clones, approximately 94% appearing once. The input for sequencing was unstimulated CD4+ T cells sorted from spleen or lymph node cells, taken before transplant. These receptors were taken from a human donor who was the organ donor for an intestinal transplant.

For the CDR3, the DNA is TGTGCCTGGAGGCGGATAGCCTCCGGTTCACCCCTCCACTTT. This encodes CAWRRIASGSPLHF. This chain uses TRBV30 with TRBJ1-6, with D uncertain. Trimming took 3 bases from V and 9 from J, leaving 15 bases between them. The CDR3 runs 14 residues. Germline V lookup: CDR1 GTSNPN, CDR2 SVGIG (reference sequence).

V usage is TRBV7-3 and J usage is TRBJ2-1, with unresolved D. The germline CDR1 and CDR2 sequences are SGHTA and FQGTGA. V was cut by 3 bases and J by 6 bases, with 6 bases left in between. The CDR3 length is 12 residues. The CDR3 loop reads CASSFSINEQFF. CDR3 coding DNA: TGTGCCAGCAGCTTCTCTATCAATGAGCAGTTCTTC.

This clone was seen only a few times. The chain carries TRBV5-1 and TRBJ2-7, with D possibly TRBD1 on 6 matching bases. Trimming shortened V by 3 bases and J by 3 bases, and 13 bases separated the two germline ends. The CDR3 is made up of 14 amino acids. CDR1 is SGHRS, CDR2 YFSETQ, per germline. In DNA form, the CDR3 reads TGCGCCAGCAGCTCCCACCCAGGGGTCTACGAGCAGTACTTC. Its protein product is CASSSHPGVYEQYF.

This sequence joins TRBV5-1 and TRBJ2-4; 7 bases align to TRBD1. Germline trimming cut 4 bases from V and 0 bases from J; bases unmatched to any gene: 13. The CDR3 sequence is 18 residues long. Germline V gives CDR1 SGHRS, CDR2 YFSETQ. The DNA of the CDR3 is TGCGCCAGCAGCCTCCTTAGAACAGGGGACATAGCCAAAAACATTCAGTACTTC. As protein: CASSLLRTGDIAKNIQYF.

The chain joins TRBV28 to TRBJ2-7, with D perhaps given as TRBD1 or TRBD2 (5 bases each). Trimming stripped 6 bases from V and 2 bases from J, with 17 bases between. Germline loops: CDR1 MDHEN, CDR2 SYDVKM. This CDR3 has 15 residues. The CDR3, as DNA: TGTGCCAGCAGCCCCACCGGGACGCCAGCCTACGAGCAGTACTTC. This encodes CASSPTGTPAYEQYF.

This sequence joins TRBV11-2 and TRBJ2-7; D is perhaps TRBD1 (7 bases). The CDR3 has 13 amino acids. Trimming stripped 1 base from V and 6 bases from J, with 10 bases between. Germline loops: CDR1 SGHAT, CDR2 FQNNGV. The CDR3 spells CASSLGQGGEQYF. Here the CDR3 DNA reads TGTGCCAGCAGCTTAGGGCAGGGGGGCGAGCAGTACTTC.

The rearrangement uses TRBV6-6 and TRBJ2-7, with D uncertain. Trimming cost V 2 bases and J 3 bases, with 8 bases left between them. The CDR3 consists of 13 residues. Looked up from germline, CDR1 is MNHNY and CDR2 is SVGAGI (reference sequence). CDR3 sequence (DNA): TGTGCCAGCAGTTACGACTTCGACTACGAGCAGTACTTC. Its protein is CASSYDFDYEQYF.

This clone was seen just once. The CDR3 protein is CASSPSDSSYEQYF. Here the CDR3 DNA reads TGTGCCAGCTCACCTTCGGACAGCTCCTACGAGCAGTACTTC. The chain uses TRBV18 and TRBJ2-7; D possibly corresponds to TRBD1 (6 bases). V lost 3 bases and J 0 bases, leaving 9 bases between the germline ends. Germline V gene sequence: CDR1 KGHSH, CDR2 LQKENI. CDR3 length: 14 residues.